This is a list of T cell receptor beta chains from one sample in a study of blood T cells in healthy people across ages. TCRdb re-derived calls from the 5' RACE reads in MiXCR, one entry per CDR3 protein. Among hundreds of thousands of distinct CDR3 sequences listed, roughly 50% were seen once. Sequencing was performed on blood. The receptors come from a woman aged 55-69 years in good health. Each CDR3 is given with its conserved first and last residue. D genes are given only for firm matches. Expanded clones get a size class; other rows say once, few or many, or leave the size out.

j_call: TRBJ2-2; d_call: .; v_call: TRBV5-1; clone_size: .; cdr3_aa: CASSLVRGDTGELFF; cdr3_nt: TGCGCCAGCAGCTTGGTCCGGGGCGACACCGGGGAGCTGTTTTTT
j_call: TRBJ1-1; d_call: .; v_call: TRBV29-1; clone_size: .; cdr3_aa: CSGGTVEAFF; cdr3_nt: TGCAGCGGAGGGACGGTTGAAGCTTTCTTT
j_call: TRBJ1-1; d_call: .; v_call: TRBV20-1; clone_size: few; cdr3_aa: CSARITTGALGPAFF; cdr3_nt: TGCAGTGCTAGAATCACCACCGGGGCCCTAGGACCAGCTTTCTTT
j_call: TRBJ1-4; d_call: TRBD1; v_call: TRBV28; clone_size: .; cdr3_aa: CASTTPGTGDEKLFF; cdr3_nt: TGTGCCAGCACTACCCCCGGGACAGGGGATGAAAAACTGTTTTTT
j_call: TRBJ1-2; d_call: .; v_call: TRBV6-6; clone_size: .; cdr3_aa: CASRQEVGYTF; cdr3_nt: TGTGCCAGCAGACAGGAGGTTGGCTACACCTTC
j_call: TRBJ2-1; d_call: TRBD2; v_call: TRBV4-2; clone_size: few; cdr3_aa: CASSPRTSWIGNEQFF; cdr3_nt: TGTGCCAGCAGCCCCAGGACTAGCTGGATTGGTAATGAGCAGTTCTTC
j_call: TRBJ2-1; d_call: TRBD1; v_call: TRBV7-2; clone_size: few; cdr3_aa: CASRAKTGGNNEQFF; cdr3_nt: TGTGCCAGCAGAGCAAAGACAGGGGGGAACAATGAGCAGTTCTTC
j_call: TRBJ1-2; d_call: .; v_call: TRBV20-1; clone_size: few; cdr3_aa: CSATDGTHNYGYTF; cdr3_nt: TGCAGTGCTACCGACGGAACCCACAACTATGGCTACACCTTC
j_call: TRBJ2-4; d_call: TRBD1; v_call: TRBV12-3/TRBV12-4; clone_size: few; cdr3_aa: CASSLRGQGGIQYF; cdr3_nt: TGTGCCAGCAGTTTAAGGGGACAGGGTGGCATTCAGTACTTC
j_call: TRBJ2-7; d_call: .; v_call: TRBV6-5; clone_size: .; cdr3_aa: CASSYGDLAREQYF; cdr3_nt: TGTGCCAGCAGTTACGGGGACTTGGCTCGTGAGCAGTACTTC
j_call: TRBJ2-5; d_call: TRBD2; v_call: TRBV6-2/TRBV6-3; clone_size: .; cdr3_aa: CASSQGYSGRTGETQYF; cdr3_nt: TGTGCCAGCAGTCAAGGCTATAGCGGGAGGACCGGAGAGACCCAGTACTTC
j_call: TRBJ2-5; d_call: TRBD1; v_call: TRBV7-3; clone_size: .; cdr3_aa: CASSLTGQGPQETQYF; cdr3_nt: TGTGCCAGCAGCTTAACGGGACAGGGCCCCCAAGAGACCCAGTACTTC
j_call: TRBJ2-5; d_call: .; v_call: TRBV7-8; clone_size: few; cdr3_aa: CASSLAGARQETQYF; cdr3_nt: TGTGCCAGCAGCTTAGCGGGAGCCAGACAAGAGACCCAGTACTTC
j_call: TRBJ2-5; d_call: .; v_call: TRBV29-1; clone_size: .; cdr3_aa: CSADGRGRETQYF; cdr3_nt: TGCAGCGCTGATGGGAGGGGGCGGGAGACCCAGTACTTC
j_call: TRBJ2-3; d_call: TRBD2; v_call: TRBV7-2; clone_size: many; cdr3_aa: CASSFLGGGGVADTQYF; cdr3_nt: TGTGCCAGCAGCTTCCTTGGGGGGGGAGGAGTCGCAGATACGCAGTATTTT
j_call: TRBJ2-1; d_call: .; v_call: TRBV12-3/TRBV12-4; clone_size: few; cdr3_aa: CASSAGTDSNEQFF; cdr3_nt: TGTGCCAGCAGTGCCGGGACGGATAGCAATGAGCAGTTCTTC
j_call: TRBJ2-3; d_call: .; v_call: TRBV6-4; clone_size: few; cdr3_aa: CASSESVYSTDTQYF; cdr3_nt: TGTGCCAGCAGTGAATCGGTATATAGCACAGATACGCAGTATTTT
j_call: TRBJ1-2; d_call: .; v_call: TRBV12-3/TRBV12-4; clone_size: .; cdr3_aa: CASSPGGTGGYTF; cdr3_nt: TGTGCCAGCAGTCCCGGGGGCACTGGCGGCTACACCTTC
j_call: TRBJ2-5; d_call: TRBD2; v_call: TRBV20-1; clone_size: few; cdr3_aa: CSAGLAGVGETQYF; cdr3_nt: TGCAGTGCTGGACTAGCGGGAGTGGGGGAGACCCAGTACTTC
j_call: TRBJ2-5; d_call: TRBD1; v_call: TRBV29-1; clone_size: .; cdr3_aa: CSGETGGGETQYF; cdr3_nt: TGCAGCGGTGAGACAGGGGGTGGTGAGACCCAGTACTTC
j_call: TRBJ2-7; d_call: .; v_call: TRBV10-3; clone_size: .; cdr3_aa: CAIRLNQGTYEQYF; cdr3_nt: TGTGCCATCAGACTCAACCAAGGAACCTACGAGCAGTACTTC
j_call: TRBJ2-7; d_call: .; v_call: TRBV6-5; clone_size: .; cdr3_aa: CASSSLGFSHEQYF; cdr3_nt: TGTGCCAGCAGTTCGCTTGGGTTCTCCCACGAGCAGTACTTC
j_call: TRBJ1-2; d_call: .; v_call: TRBV15; clone_size: .; cdr3_aa: CATSRGSGRGGNYGYTF; cdr3_nt: TGTGCCACCAGCAGAGGCAGCGGCAGGGGTGGGAACTATGGCTACACCTTC
j_call: TRBJ2-7; d_call: TRBD2; v_call: TRBV6-2/TRBV6-3; clone_size: .; cdr3_aa: CATGTSGRALSSYEQYF; cdr3_nt: TGTGCCACGGGGACTAGCGGGAGGGCCCTCAGCTCCTACGAGCAGTACTTC
j_call: TRBJ1-5; d_call: .; v_call: TRBV20-1; clone_size: many; cdr3_aa: CSANRLNQPQHF; cdr3_nt: TGCAGTGCAAACAGACTCAATCAGCCCCAGCATTTT
j_call: TRBJ1-2; d_call: .; v_call: TRBV3-1; clone_size: few; cdr3_aa: CASSPPQWAYGYTF; cdr3_nt: TGTGCCAGCAGCCCCCCGCAGTGGGCCTATGGCTACACCTTC
j_call: TRBJ2-3; d_call: TRBD2; v_call: TRBV29-1; clone_size: few; cdr3_aa: CSVEVAGRKDTQYF; cdr3_nt: TGCAGCGTTGAAGTAGCGGGGCGGAAAGATACGCAGTATTTT
j_call: TRBJ2-7; d_call: TRBD2; v_call: TRBV28; clone_size: .; cdr3_aa: CAGGSGRGFYEQYF; cdr3_nt: TGTGCCGGAGGAAGCGGGAGAGGTTTCTACGAGCAGTACTTC
j_call: TRBJ2-5; d_call: .; v_call: TRBV10-3; clone_size: .; cdr3_aa: CAISERNQETQYF; cdr3_nt: TGTGCCATCAGTGAGCGAAACCAAGAGACCCAGTACTTC
j_call: TRBJ2-4; d_call: TRBD2; v_call: TRBV12-3/TRBV12-4; clone_size: .; cdr3_aa: CASGFTSGSVGNIQYF; cdr3_nt: TGTGCCAGCGGGTTTACTAGCGGGAGCGTAGGAAACATTCAGTACTTC
j_call: TRBJ2-5; d_call: TRBD1; v_call: TRBV5-1; clone_size: .; cdr3_aa: CASSVDRVTETQYF; cdr3_nt: TGCGCCAGCAGCGTAGACAGGGTTACTGAGACCCAGTACTTC
j_call: TRBJ2-5; d_call: TRBD2; v_call: TRBV6-2/TRBV6-3; clone_size: .; cdr3_aa: CASRNRGLARETQYF; cdr3_nt: TGTGCCAGCAGGAATCGGGGACTAGCGCGAGAGACCCAGTACTTC
j_call: TRBJ2-1; d_call: .; v_call: TRBV3-1; clone_size: few; cdr3_aa: CASSSGLRGTTFEEQFF; cdr3_nt: TGTGCCAGCAGCTCCGGACTTCGCGGAACAACATTTGAGGAGCAGTTCTTC
j_call: TRBJ2-7; d_call: TRBD2; v_call: TRBV5-1; clone_size: many; cdr3_aa: CASSLLAGAYNEQYF; cdr3_nt: TGCGCCAGCAGCTTACTAGCGGGAGCCTACAATGAGCAGTACTTC
j_call: TRBJ2-5; d_call: TRBD1; v_call: TRBV28; clone_size: .; cdr3_aa: CASRPMPGQGQETQYF; cdr3_nt: TGTGCCAGCAGACCCATGCCCGGACAGGGCCAAGAGACCCAGTACTTC
j_call: TRBJ2-3; d_call: .; v_call: TRBV2; clone_size: few; cdr3_aa: CASSEQAQDTQYF; cdr3_nt: TGTGCCAGCAGTGAACAGGCTCAAGATACGCAGTATTTT
j_call: TRBJ1-2; d_call: .; v_call: TRBV5-1; clone_size: .; cdr3_aa: CASSSGGRGGYTF; cdr3_nt: TGCGCCAGCAGCTCCGGGGGGCGCGGTGGCTACACCTTC
j_call: TRBJ2-1; d_call: TRBD2; v_call: TRBV10-3; clone_size: few; cdr3_aa: CAIRGTSGARGNEQFF; cdr3_nt: TGTGCCATCAGGGGGACTAGCGGGGCCCGCGGCAATGAGCAGTTCTTC
j_call: TRBJ2-4; d_call: .; v_call: TRBV4-3; clone_size: .; cdr3_aa: CASSQGAIGDIQYF; cdr3_nt: TGCGCCAGCAGCCAAGGGGCAATAGGAGACATTCAGTACTTC
j_call: TRBJ1-5; d_call: TRBD1; v_call: TRBV10-3; clone_size: .; cdr3_aa: CAISAEGAGQPQHF; cdr3_nt: TGTGCCATCAGTGCGGAGGGGGCGGGGCAGCCCCAGCATTTT
j_call: TRBJ2-7; d_call: TRBD1; v_call: TRBV19; clone_size: many; cdr3_aa: CASSLAGGNEQYF; cdr3_nt: TGTGCCAGTAGCCTAGCAGGGGGCAACGAGCAGTACTTC
j_call: TRBJ1-2; d_call: .; v_call: TRBV15; clone_size: .; cdr3_aa: CATSQITGSYGYTF; cdr3_nt: TGTGCCACCAGCCAGATAACAGGGAGCTATGGCTACACCTTC
j_call: TRBJ2-3; d_call: TRBD2; v_call: TRBV7-2; clone_size: .; cdr3_aa: CASKWRERDTQYF; cdr3_nt: TGTGCCAGCAAGTGGCGGGAGAGGGATACGCAGTATTTT
j_call: TRBJ1-2; d_call: TRBD1; v_call: TRBV27; clone_size: .; cdr3_aa: CASSSPGQGLGGYTF; cdr3_nt: TGTGCCAGCAGTTCTCCGGGACAGGGATTGGGAGGCTACACCTTC
j_call: TRBJ2-5; d_call: TRBD1; v_call: TRBV15; clone_size: .; cdr3_aa: CATSGWDSTHQETQYF; cdr3_nt: TGTGCCACCAGCGGATGGGACAGCACCCATCAAGAGACCCAGTACTTC
j_call: TRBJ1-2; d_call: TRBD1; v_call: TRBV28; clone_size: .; cdr3_aa: CASSTQGATNYGYTF; cdr3_nt: TGTGCCAGCAGTACACAGGGGGCAACTAACTATGGCTACACCTTC